This passage covers 5 T cell receptor beta chains from one sample sequenced in a study of response to subunit inactivated influenza vaccine. Each CDR3 protein is one row after TCRdb ran MiXCR on the RT-PCR reads. The repertoire consists of about 700,000 distinct CDR3 sequences, with 14% occurring once and the leading ten covering roughly 6.4%. Sequenced here: PBMCs from blood, sampled roughly 15 days before vaccination. All receptors derive from a man between 50 and 59 years old who received an inactivated influenza vaccine.

This clonotype appeared many times. The chain couples TRBV10-3 to TRBJ2-5; D is uncertain. Trimming took 0 bases from V and 0 from J, leaving 8 bases between them. The CDR3 covers 15 residues. Germline V gene lookup returns CDR1 ENHRY and CDR2 SYGVKD. The CDR3 nucleotides read TGTGCCATCAGTGAGTCGAGCTGGTACCAAGAGACCCAGTACTTC. Amino acid sequence: CAISESSWYQETQYF.

This clonotype turned up a few times. This rearrangement joins TRBV6-2 or TRBV6-3 to TRBJ1-1; no clear D. The length of the CDR3 is 13 residues. V was cut by 6 bases and J by 3 bases, with 11 bases left in between. Germline V gene sequence: CDR1 MNHEY, CDR2 SVGEGT. This CDR3 reads CASRLPGDTEAFF. CDR3 sequence (DNA): TGTGCCAGCAGACTCCCCGGGGACACTGAAGCTTTCTTT.

In this sample, this clonotype turned up a few times. V gene TRBV18 combines with J gene TRBJ2-1, with TRBD1 identical over 7 bases. The CDR3 sequence is 14 residues long. J was trimmed by 0 bases and V by 6 bases; bases with no gene match: 2. Germline lookup yields CDR1 KGHSH and CDR2 LQKENI. Written as DNA, the CDR3 is TGTGCCAGCTCGACAGGGAGCTCCTACAATGAGCAGTTCTTC. It specifies CASSTGSSYNEQFF.

This clonotype has only a few counts. The chain combines TRBV27 with TRBJ1-6, with D tentatively TRBD1 (5 bases). Trimming pared 5 bases from V and 6 bases from J, leaving 11 bases between. There are 14 residues in the CDR3. The germline V gene encodes CDR1 MNHEY and CDR2 SMNVEV (reference sequence). CDR3 loop: CASSGGQGNSPLHF. The CDR3, as DNA: TGTGCCAGCAGTGGAGGGCAGGGTAATTCACCCCTCCACTTT.

This clonotype was seen repeatedly, ten times or more. The chain combines TRBV7-9 with TRBJ2-7; maybe TRBD2 (5 bases). V was cut by 5 bases and J by 1 base, with 15 bases left in between. The CDR3 is made up of 15 amino acids. The germline CDR1 and CDR2 sequences are SEHNR and FQNEAQ (reference sequence). The CDR3 region has the DNA TGTGCCAGCAGCCCGGATGAGGGAATTTCCTACGAGCAGTACTTC. It encodes CASSPDEGISYEQYF.